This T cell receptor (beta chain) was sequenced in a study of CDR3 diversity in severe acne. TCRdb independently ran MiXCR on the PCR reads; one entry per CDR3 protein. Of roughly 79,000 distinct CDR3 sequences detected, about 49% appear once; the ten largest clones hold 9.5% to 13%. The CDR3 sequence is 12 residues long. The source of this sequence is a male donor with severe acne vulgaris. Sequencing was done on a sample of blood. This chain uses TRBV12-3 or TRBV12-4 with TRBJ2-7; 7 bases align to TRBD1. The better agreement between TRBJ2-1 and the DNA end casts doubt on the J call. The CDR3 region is CASRLTGDEQFF. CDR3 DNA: TGTGCCAGCAGGCTTACAGGGGACGAGCAGTTCTTC.